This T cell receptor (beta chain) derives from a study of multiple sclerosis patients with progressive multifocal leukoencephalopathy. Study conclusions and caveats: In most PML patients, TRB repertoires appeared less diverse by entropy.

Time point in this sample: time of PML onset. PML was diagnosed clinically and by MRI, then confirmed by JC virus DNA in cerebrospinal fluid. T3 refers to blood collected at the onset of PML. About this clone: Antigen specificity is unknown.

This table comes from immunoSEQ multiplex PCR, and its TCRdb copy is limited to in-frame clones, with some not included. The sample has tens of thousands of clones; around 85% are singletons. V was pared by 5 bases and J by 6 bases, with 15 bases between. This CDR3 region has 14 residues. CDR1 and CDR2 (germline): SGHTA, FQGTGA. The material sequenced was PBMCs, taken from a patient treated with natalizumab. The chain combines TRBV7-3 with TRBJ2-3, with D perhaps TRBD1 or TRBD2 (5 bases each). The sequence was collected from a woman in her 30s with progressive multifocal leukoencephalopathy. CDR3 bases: TGTGCCAGCAGCCACGGGGCCGCCTGGGATACGCAGTATTTT. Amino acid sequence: CASSHGAAWDTQYF.